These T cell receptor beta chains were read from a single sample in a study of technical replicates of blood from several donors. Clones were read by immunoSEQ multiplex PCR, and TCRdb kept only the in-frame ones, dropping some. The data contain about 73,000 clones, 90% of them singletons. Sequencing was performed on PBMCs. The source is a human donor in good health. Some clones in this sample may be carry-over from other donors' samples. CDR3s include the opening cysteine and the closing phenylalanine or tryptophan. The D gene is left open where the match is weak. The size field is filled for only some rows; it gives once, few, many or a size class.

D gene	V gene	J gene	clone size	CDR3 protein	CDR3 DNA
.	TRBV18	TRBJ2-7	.	CASSLDRTYEQYF	TGTGCCAGCTCACTTGACAGGACCTACGAGCAGTACTTC
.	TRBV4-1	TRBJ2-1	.	CASSQESDPYNEQFF	TGCGCCAGCAGCCAAGAGAGCGACCCCTACAATGAGCAGTTCTTC
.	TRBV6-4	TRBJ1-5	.	CASIRGSNQPQHF	TGTGCCAGCATCCGGGGTAGCAATCAGCCCCAGCATTTT
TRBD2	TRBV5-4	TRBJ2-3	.	CASSSGLGSLYF	TGTGCCAGCAGCTCGGGACTAGGTTCTCTGTATTTT
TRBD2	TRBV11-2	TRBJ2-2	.	CASSSLAGDTGELFF	TGTGCCAGCAGCTCACTAGCGGGGGACACCGGGGAGCTGTTTTTT
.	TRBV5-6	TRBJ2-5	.	CASSLYQQETQYF	TGTGCCAGCAGCTTGTACCAGCAAGAGACCCAGTACTTC
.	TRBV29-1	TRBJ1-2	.	CSVDPGTNYGYTF	TGCAGCGTTGATCCAGGGACTAACTATGGCTACACCTTC
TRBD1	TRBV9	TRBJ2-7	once	CASSFDDRGGEQYF	TGTGCCAGCAGCTTCGACGACAGGGGTGGCGAGCAGTACTTC
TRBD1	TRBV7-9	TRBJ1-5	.	CASSRGQGIGSNQPQHF	TGTGCCAGCAGCAGGGGACAGGGTATTGGGAGCAATCAGCCCCAGCATTTT
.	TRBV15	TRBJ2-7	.	CATSSPAYEQYF	TGTGCCACCAGCAGTCCAGCCTACGAGCAGTACTTC
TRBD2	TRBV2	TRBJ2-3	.	CASRELAGGRDTQYF	TGTGCCAGCAGGGAACTAGCGGGAGGTCGGGATACGCAGTATTTT
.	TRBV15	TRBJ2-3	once	CATSRVGDTQYF	TGTGCCACCAGCAGAGTTGGCGATACGCAGTATTTT
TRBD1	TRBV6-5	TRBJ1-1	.	CASSQTGGGTEAFF	TGTGCCAGCAGTCAAACAGGGGGGGGCACTGAAGCTTTCTTT
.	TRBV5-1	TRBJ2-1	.	CASSPSSRHTNEQFF	TGCGCCAGCAGCCCTAGCAGCAGACATACGAATGAGCAGTTCTTC
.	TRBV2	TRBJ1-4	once	CASSEYRATNEKLFF	TGTGCCAGCAGTGAATATCGAGCAACTAATGAAAAACTGTTTTTT
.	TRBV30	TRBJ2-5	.	CAWNLAASETQYF	TGTGCCTGGAATCTGGCCGCTTCAGAGACCCAGTACTTC
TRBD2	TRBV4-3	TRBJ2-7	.	CASSPSGTSGNEQYF	TGCGCCAGCAGCCCCTCCGGGACTAGCGGGAACGAGCAGTACTTC